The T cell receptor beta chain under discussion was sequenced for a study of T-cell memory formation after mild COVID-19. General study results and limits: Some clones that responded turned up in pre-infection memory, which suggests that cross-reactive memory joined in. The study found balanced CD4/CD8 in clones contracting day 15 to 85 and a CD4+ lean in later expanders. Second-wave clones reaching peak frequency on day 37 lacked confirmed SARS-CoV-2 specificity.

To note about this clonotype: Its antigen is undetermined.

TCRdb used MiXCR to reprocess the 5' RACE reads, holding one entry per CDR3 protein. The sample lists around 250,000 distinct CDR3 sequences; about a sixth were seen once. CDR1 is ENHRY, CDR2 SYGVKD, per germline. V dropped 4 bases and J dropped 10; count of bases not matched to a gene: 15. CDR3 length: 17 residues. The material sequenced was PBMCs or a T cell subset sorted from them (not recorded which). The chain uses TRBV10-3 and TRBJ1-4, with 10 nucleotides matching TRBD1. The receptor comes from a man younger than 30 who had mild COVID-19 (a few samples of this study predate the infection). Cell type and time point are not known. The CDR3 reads CAISATTDRGRLRKLFF. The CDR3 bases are TGTGCCATCAGTGCCACGACTGACAGGGGGCGGTTGCGAAAACTGTTTTTT.